These 10 T cell receptor beta chains originate from one sample sequenced in a study of shared clonotypes between healthy human individuals. Produced via immunoSEQ multiplex PCR; TCRdb's table is partial and in-frame only. The data contain 2,500,000 or so clones, around nine tenths of them singletons. Sequencing was performed on naive CD4+ T cells sorted from blood. As to subset: CD45RA+ positively selected. These receptors originate from a man younger than 35 in good health.

In this sample, this clone turned up once. The V gene is TRBV18, the J gene TRBJ1-3, with D possibly being TRBD1 (6 bases). V lost 6 bases, J lost 0 bases, and 15 bases lay in between. The CDR3 runs 16 residues. CDR1 and CDR2 (germline): KGHSH, LQKENI. CDR3 in amino acids: CASSLGQPSSGNTIYF. CDR3 coding DNA: TGTGCCAGCTCCCTAGGACAGCCATCCTCTGGAAACACCATATATTTT.

In regard to this clone: In the same sample, other DNA sequences code for this CDR3. V and J are TRBV7-9 and TRBJ2-7; possible D gene TRBD1, 5 bases. This CDR3 has 14 amino acids. The V gene lost 0 bases and the J gene lost 1 base, with 7 bases spanning the gap. CDR1 SEHNR and CDR2 FQNEAQ come from the germline V gene (reference sequence). Here the CDR3 reads CASSLAPGSYEQYF. CDR3 DNA sequence: TGTGCCAGCAGCTTAGCACCAGGGTCCTACGAGCAGTACTTC.

Concerning this clone itself: Additional DNA sequences in this sample encode the identical CDR3. The V and J genes are TRBV5-1 and TRBJ1-2, with D perhaps matching TRBD1 (5 bases). The CDR3 length is 13 residues. The germline V and J ends were trimmed by 0 bases and 3 bases, with 6 bases remaining between them. Germline CDR1 and CDR2: SGHRS and YFSETQ. CDR3 residues: CASSLEGYYGYTF. The CDR3 DNA reads TGCGCCAGCAGCTTGGAGGGGTACTATGGCTACACCTTC.

The V and J genes are TRBV19 and TRBJ2-2, with 9 bases identical to TRBD1. CDR1 and CDR2 (germline): LNHDA, SQIVND (reference sequence). The CDR3 runs 16 residues. V was clipped by 5 bases and J by 1 base; unmatched bases: 5. The CDR3 sequence is CASSLTGGWNTGELFF. The CDR3 DNA sequence: TGTGCCAGTAGTCTAACAGGGGGCTGGAACACCGGGGAGCTGTTTTTT. Supplemented by reference TRBV19 and TRBJ2-2, the full variable domain reads DGGITQSPKYLFRKEGQNVTLSCEQNLNHDAMYWYRQDPGQGLRLIYYSQIVNDFQKGDIAEGYSVSREKKESFPLTVTSAQKNPTAFYLCASSLTGGWNTGELFFGEGSRLTVL.

This rearrangement joins TRBV2 to TRBJ2-3; D remains ambiguous. The CDR3 extends over 13 amino acids. With 6 bases removed from V and 2 bases from J, the gap between germline ends came to 9 bases. Germline lookup yields CDR1 SNHLY and CDR2 FYNNEI. The CDR3 bases are TGTGCCAGCAGGAAGGGCTACACAGATACGCAGTATTTT. Translated: CASRKGYTDTQYF.

This clone was observed a single time. This specimen includes other DNA sequences encoding the same CDR3. The chain recombines TRBV30 with TRBJ2-5; D unresolved. V was clipped by 2 bases and J by 4 bases, with 8 bases between them. Germline V CDR1 and CDR2: GTSNPN, SVGIG (reference sequence). The CDR3 is made up of 12 amino acids. In DNA form, the CDR3 reads TGTGCCTGGAGTCCTCTAGGAGAGACCCAGTACTTC. Its translation: CAWSPLGETQYF.

The gene calls are TRBV7-3 and TRBJ2-3; D uncertain. Germline CDR1 reads SGHTA; CDR2 reads FQGTGA. The CDR3 consists of 13 residues. Trimming removed 3 bases at V and 4 bases at J, with 8 bases between. The chain's CDR3 is CASSFYTSDTQYF. CDR3 coding DNA: TGTGCCAGCAGCTTTTACACGTCAGATACGCAGTATTTT. Together with reference TRBV7-3 and TRBJ2-3, the CDR3 gives the full variable domain: GAGVSQTPSNKVTEKGKYVELRCDPISGHTALYWYRQSLGQGPEFLIYFQGTGAADDSGLPNDRFFAVRPEGSVSTLKIQRTERGDSAVYLCASSFYTSDTQYFGPGTRLTVL.

The CDR3 loop is CASSSGFASYNSPLHF. The CDR3 DNA reads as TGTGCCAGCAGTTCGGGGTTTGCCTCCTATAATTCACCCCTCCACTTT. The rearrangement joins TRBV27 to TRBJ1-6; D is unresolved. The CDR3 loop spans 16 amino acids. CDR1 and CDR2 (germline): MNHEY, SMNVEV (reference sequence). The V and J ends lost 4 bases and 0 bases respectively, with 10 bases between them.

The chain links TRBV6-5 to TRBJ1-1; D not certain. Trimming pared 4 bases from V and 4 bases from J, leaving 4 bases between. CDR3 length: 11 residues. Germline V gene data show CDR1 as MNHEY and CDR2 as SVGAGI. CDR3 residues: CASSSSTEAFF. For the CDR3, the DNA is TGTGCCAGCAGTTCGAGCACTGAAGCTTTCTTT.

Concerning this clone itself: Other DNA sequences from this sample encode an identical CDR3 as well. V is TRBV18 and J is TRBJ2-2; the D gene is possibly TRBD1 (5 bases). V was pared by 5 bases and J by 1 base, with 8 bases between. Germline V gives CDR1 KGHSH, CDR2 LQKENI. This CDR3 has 14 residues. CDR3 bases: TGTGCCAGCTCAGGGCAGGGGAACACCGGGGAGCTGTTTTTT. Its translation: CASSGQGNTGELFF. Using reference TRBV18 and TRBJ2-2 for the parts outside the CDR3, the full variable domain is NAGVMQNPRHLVRRRGQEARLRCSPMKGHSHVYWYRQLPEEGLKFMVYLQKENIIDESGMPKERFSAEFPKEGPSILRIQQVVRGDSAAYFCASSGQGNTGELFFGEGSRLTVL.